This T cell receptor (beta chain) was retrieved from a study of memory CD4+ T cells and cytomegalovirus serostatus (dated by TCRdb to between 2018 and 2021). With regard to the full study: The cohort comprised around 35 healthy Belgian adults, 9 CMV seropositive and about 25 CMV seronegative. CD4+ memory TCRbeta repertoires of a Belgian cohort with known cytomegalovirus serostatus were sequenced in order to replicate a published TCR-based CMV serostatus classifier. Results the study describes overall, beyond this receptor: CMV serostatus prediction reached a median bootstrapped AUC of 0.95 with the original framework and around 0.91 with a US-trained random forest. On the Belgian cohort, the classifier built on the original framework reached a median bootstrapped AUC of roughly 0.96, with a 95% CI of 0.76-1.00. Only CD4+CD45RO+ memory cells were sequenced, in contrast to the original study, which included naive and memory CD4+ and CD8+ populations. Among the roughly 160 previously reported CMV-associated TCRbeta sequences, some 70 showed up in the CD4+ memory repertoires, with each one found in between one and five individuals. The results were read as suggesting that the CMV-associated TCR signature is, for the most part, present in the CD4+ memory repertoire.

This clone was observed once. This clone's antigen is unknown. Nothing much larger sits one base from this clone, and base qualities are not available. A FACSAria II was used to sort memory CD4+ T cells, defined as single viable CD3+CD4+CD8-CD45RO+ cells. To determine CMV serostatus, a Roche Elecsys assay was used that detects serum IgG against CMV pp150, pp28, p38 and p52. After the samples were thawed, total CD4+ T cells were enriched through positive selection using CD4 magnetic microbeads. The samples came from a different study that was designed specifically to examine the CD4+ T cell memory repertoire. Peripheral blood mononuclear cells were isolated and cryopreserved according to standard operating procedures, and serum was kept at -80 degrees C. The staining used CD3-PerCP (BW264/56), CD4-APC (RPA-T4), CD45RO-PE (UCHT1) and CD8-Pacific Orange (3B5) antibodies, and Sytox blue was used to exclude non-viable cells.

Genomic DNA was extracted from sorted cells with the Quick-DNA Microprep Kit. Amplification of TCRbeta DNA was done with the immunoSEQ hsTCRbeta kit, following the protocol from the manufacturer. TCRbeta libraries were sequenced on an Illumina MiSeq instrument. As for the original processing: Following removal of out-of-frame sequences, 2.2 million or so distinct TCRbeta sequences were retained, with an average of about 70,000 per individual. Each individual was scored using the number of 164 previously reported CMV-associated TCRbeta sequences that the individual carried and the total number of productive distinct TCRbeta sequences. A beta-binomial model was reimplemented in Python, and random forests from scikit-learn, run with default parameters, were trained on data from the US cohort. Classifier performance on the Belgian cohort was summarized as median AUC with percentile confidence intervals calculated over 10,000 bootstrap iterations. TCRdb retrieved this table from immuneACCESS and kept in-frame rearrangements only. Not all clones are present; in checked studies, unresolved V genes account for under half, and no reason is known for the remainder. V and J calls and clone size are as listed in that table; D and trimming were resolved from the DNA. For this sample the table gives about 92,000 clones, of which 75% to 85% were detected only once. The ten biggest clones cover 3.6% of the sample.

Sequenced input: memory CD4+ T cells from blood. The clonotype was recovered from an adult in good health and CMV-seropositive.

This receptor has the CDR3 CASSPQDGLYGYTF. In nucleotide form, the sequence is TGCGCCAGCAGCCCCCAGGACGGCCTCTATGGCTACACCTTC. The sequence joins TRBV4-1 to TRBJ1-2; the D gene remains uncertain. V and J lose 4 bases and 4 bases, and a span of 13 bases separates them. Looking up the germline V gene yields CDR1 MGHRA and CDR2 YSYEKL. Counted from cysteine to phenylalanine, this CDR3 has 14 amino acids. CDR3 DNA only is kept here, 42 bases in frame from base 1.